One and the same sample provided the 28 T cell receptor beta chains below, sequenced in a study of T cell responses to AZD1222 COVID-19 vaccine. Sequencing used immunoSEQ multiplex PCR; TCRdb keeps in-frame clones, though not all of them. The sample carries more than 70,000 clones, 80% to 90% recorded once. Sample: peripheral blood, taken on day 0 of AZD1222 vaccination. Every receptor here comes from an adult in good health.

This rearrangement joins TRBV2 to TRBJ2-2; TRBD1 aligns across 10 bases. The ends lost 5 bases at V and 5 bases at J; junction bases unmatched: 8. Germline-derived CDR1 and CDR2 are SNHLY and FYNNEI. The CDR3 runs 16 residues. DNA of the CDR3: TGTGCCAGCAGTAGGGACAGGGGCGGCGGGACCGGGGAGCTGTTTTTT. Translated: CASSRDRGGGTGELFF.

The CDR3 reads CASSLGGAQETQYF. The CDR3, as DNA: TGTGCCAGCAGCTTAGGTGGCGCGCAGGAGACCCAGTACTTC. The V and J genes are TRBV7-2 and TRBJ2-5; no clear D. CDR1 and CDR2 (germline): SGHTA, FQGNSA. CDR3 length: 14 residues. Trimming left V 1 base short and J 5 bases short, with 11 bases between.

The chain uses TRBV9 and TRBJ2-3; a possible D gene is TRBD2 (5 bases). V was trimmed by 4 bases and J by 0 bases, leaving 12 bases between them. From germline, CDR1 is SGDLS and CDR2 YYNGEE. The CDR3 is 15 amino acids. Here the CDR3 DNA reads TGTGCCAGCAGCATCGGGGTCGAGAGCACAGATACGCAGTATTTT. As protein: CASSIGVESTDTQYF.

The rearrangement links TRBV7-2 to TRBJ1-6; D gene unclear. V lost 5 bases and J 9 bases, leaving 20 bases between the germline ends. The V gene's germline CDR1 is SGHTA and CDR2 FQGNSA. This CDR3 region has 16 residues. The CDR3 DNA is TGTGCCAGCAGCCCGCCCTGGGCTTCCCCCGGTTCACCCCTCCACTTT. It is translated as CASSPPWASPGSPLHF.

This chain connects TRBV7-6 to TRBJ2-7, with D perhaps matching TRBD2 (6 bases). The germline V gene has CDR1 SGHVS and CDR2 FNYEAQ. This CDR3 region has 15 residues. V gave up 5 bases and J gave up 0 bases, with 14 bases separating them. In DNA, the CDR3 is TGTGCCAGCAGCGGGGCGGGGCCAGGCTCCTACGAGCAGTACTTC. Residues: CASSGAGPGSYEQYF.

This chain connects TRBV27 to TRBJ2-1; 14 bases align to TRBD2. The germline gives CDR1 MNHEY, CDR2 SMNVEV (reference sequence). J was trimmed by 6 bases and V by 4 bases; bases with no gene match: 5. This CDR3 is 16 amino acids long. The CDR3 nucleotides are TGTGCCAGCAGTTCCCACGGACTAGCGGGAGGCAATGAGCAGTTCTTC. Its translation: CASSSHGLAGGNEQFF.

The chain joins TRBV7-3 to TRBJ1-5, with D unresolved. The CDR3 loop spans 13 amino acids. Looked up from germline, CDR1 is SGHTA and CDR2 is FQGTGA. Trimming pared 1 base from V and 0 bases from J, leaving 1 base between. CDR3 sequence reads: CASSLNSNQPQHF. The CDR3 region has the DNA TGTGCCAGCAGCTTAAATAGCAATCAGCCCCAGCATTTT.

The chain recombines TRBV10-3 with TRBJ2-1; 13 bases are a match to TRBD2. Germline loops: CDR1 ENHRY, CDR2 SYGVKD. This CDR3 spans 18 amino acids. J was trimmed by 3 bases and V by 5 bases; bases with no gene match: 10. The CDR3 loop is CAISTSGLAGEIYNEQFF. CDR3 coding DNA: TGTGCCATCAGTACATCCGGACTAGCGGGGGAGATCTACAATGAGCAGTTCTTC.

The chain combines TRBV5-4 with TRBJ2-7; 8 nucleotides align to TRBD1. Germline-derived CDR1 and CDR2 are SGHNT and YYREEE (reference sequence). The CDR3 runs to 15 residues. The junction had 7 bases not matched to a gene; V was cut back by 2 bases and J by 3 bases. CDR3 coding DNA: TGTGCCAGCAGCTTAGGACAGGGTGTATTCTACGAGCAGTACTTC. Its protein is CASSLGQGVFYEQYF. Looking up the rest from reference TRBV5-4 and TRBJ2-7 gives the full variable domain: ETGVTQSPTHLIKTRGQQVTLRCSSQSGHNTVSWYQQALGQGPQFIFQYYREEENGRGNFPPRFSGLQFPNYSSELNVNALELDDSALYLCASSLGQGVFYEQYFGPGTRLTVT.

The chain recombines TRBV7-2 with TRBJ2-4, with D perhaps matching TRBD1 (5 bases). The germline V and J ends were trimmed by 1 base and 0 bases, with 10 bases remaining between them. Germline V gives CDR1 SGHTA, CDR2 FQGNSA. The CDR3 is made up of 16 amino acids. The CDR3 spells CASSLGGPVAKNIQYF. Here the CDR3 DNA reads TGTGCCAGCAGCTTAGGGGGCCCAGTAGCCAAAAACATTCAGTACTTC.

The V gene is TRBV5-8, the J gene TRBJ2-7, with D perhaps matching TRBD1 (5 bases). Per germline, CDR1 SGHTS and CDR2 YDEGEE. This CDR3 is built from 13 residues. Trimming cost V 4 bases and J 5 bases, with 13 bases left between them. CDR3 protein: CASSPRVTDEQYF. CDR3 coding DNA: TGTGCCAGCAGCCCCAGGGTCACCGACGAGCAGTACTTC.

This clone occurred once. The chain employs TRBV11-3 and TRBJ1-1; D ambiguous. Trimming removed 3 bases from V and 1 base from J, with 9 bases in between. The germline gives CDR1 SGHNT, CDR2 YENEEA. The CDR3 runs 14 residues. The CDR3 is CASSFTHQNTEAFF. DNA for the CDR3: TGTGCCAGCAGCTTTACCCACCAGAACACTGAAGCTTTCTTT.

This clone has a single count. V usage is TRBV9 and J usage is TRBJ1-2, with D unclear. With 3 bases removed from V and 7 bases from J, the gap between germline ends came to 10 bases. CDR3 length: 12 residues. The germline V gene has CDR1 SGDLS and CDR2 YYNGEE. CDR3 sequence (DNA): TGTGCCAGCAGCGATCTAAGGTGTGGCTACACCTTC. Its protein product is CASSDLRCGYTF.

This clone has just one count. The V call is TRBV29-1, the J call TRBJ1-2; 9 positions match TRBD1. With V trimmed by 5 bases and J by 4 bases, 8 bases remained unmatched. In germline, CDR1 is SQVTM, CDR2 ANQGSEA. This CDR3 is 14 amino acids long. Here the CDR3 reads CSVQPGTGIYGYTF. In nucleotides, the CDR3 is TGCAGCGTTCAACCCGGGACAGGGATCTATGGCTACACCTTC.

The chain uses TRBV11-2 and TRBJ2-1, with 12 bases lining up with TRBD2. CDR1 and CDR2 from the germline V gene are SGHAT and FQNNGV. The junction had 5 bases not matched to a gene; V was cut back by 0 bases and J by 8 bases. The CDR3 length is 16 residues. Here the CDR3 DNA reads TGTGCCAGCAGCTTAGAAGCGCTAGCGGGAGGGTATGAGCAGTTCTTC. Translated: CASSLEALAGGYEQFF.

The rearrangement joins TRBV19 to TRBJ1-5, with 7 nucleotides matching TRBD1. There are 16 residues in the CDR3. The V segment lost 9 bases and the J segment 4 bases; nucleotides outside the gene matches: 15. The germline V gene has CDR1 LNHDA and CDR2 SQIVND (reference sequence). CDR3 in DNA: TGTGCCAGCGGGACTGGATGGGGACAGCCGAATCAGCCCCAGCATTTT. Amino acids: CASGTGWGQPNQPQHF.

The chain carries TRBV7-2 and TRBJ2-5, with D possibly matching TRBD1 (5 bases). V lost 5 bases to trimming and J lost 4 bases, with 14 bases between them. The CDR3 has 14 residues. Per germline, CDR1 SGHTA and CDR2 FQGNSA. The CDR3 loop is CASSPRADGETQYF. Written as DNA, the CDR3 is TGTGCCAGCAGCCCCAGGGCGGATGGAGAGACCCAGTACTTC.

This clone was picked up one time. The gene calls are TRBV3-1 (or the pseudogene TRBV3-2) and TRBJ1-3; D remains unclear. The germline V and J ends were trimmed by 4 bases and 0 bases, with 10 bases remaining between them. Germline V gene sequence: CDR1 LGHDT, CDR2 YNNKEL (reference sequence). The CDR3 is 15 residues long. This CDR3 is CASSLGIFSGNTIYF. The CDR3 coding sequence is TGTGCCAGCAGCCTGGGGATTTTCTCTGGAAACACCATATATTTT.

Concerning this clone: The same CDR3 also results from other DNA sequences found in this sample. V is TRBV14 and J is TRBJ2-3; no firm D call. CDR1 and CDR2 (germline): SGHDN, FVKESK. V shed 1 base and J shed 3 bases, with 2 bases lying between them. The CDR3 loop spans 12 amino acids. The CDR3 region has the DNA TGTGCCAGCAGCCAAGTAACAGATACGCAGTATTTT. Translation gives CASSQVTDTQYF.

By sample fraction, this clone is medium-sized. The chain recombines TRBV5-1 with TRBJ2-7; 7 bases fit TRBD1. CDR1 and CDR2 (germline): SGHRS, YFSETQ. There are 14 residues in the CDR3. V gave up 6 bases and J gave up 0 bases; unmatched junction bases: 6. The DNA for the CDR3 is TGCGCCAGCACCTCCGGGACAGTCTCCTACGAGCAGTACTTC. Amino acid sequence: CASTSGTVSYEQYF.

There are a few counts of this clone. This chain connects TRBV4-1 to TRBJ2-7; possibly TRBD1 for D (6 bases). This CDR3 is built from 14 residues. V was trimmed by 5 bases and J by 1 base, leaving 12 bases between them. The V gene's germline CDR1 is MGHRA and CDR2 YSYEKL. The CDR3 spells CASSAQQGSYEQYF. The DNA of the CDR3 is TGCGCCAGCAGCGCTCAACAGGGTTCCTACGAGCAGTACTTC.

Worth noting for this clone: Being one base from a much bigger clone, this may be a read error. The CDR3 DNA reads TGTGCCCGCTGGGGGGAGGGGGCGCGTACCGGGGAGCTGTTTTTT. Translation: CARWGEGARTGELFF. The chain joins TRBV27 to TRBJ2-2; perhaps D is TRBD1 or TRBD2 (7 bases each). Germline CDR1 is MNHEY and CDR2 is SMNVEV (reference sequence). The CDR3 contains 15 residues. The germline V and J ends were trimmed by 11 bases and 5 bases, with 21 bases remaining between them.

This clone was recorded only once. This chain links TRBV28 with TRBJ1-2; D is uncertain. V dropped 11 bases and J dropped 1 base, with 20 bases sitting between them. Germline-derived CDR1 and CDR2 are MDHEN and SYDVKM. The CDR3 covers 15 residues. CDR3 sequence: CAAAAPEGNNYGYTF. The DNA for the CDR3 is TGTGCCGCAGCAGCCCCCGAAGGGAATAACTATGGCTACACCTTC.

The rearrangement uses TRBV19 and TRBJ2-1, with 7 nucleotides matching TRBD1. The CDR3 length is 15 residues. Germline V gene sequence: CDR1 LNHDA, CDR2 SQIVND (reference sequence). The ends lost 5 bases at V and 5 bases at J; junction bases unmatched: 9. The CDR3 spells CASSFTGTANNEQFF. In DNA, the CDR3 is TGTGCCAGTAGTTTTACCGGGACAGCCAACAATGAGCAGTTCTTC. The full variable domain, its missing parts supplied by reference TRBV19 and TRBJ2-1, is DGGITQSPKYLFRKEGQNVTLSCEQNLNHDAMYWYRQDPGQGLRLIYYSQIVNDFQKGDIAEGYSVSREKKESFPLTVTSAQKNPTAFYLCASSFTGTANNEQFFGPGTRLTVL.

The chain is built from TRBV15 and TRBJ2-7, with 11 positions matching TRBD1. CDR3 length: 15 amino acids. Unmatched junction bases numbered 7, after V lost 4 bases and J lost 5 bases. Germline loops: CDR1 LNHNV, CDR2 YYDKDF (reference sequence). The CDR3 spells CATSKRDRGDNEQYF. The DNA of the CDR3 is TGTGCCACCAGCAAAAGGGACAGGGGGGACAACGAGCAGTACTTC. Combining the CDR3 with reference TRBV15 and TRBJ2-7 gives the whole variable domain DAMVIQNPRYQVTQFGKPVTLSCSQTLNHNVMYWYQQKSSQAPKLLFHYYDKDFNNEADTPDNFQSRRPNTSFCFLDIRSPGLGDTAMYLCATSKRDRGDNEQYFGPGTRLTVT.

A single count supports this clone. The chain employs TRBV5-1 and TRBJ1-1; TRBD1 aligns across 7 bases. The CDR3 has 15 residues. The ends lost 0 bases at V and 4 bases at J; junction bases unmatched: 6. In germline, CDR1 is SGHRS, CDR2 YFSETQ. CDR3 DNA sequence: TGCGCCAGCAGCTTGGGACAGGGAGGTGGCACTGAAGCTTTCTTT. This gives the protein CASSLGQGGGTEAFF. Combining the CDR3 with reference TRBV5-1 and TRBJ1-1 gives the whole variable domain KAGVTQTPRYLIKTRGQQVTLSCSPISGHRSVSWYQQTPGQGLQFLFEYFSETQRNKGNFPGRFSGRQFSNSRSEMNVSTLELGDSALYLCASSLGQGGGTEAFFGQGTRLTVV.

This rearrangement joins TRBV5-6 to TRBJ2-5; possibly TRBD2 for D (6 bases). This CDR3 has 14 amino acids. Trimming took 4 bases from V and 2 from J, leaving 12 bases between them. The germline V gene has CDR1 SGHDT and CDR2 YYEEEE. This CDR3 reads CASSPPSEQETQYF. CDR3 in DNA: TGTGCCAGCAGCCCCCCTAGCGAGCAAGAGACCCAGTACTTC.

The CDR3 spells CASSYPTDDNEQFF. DNA for the CDR3: TGTGCCAGCAGTTACCCGACAGATGACAATGAGCAGTTCTTC. The chain recombines TRBV6-2 or TRBV6-3 with TRBJ2-1, with D possibly TRBD1 on 5 matching bases. With 2 bases removed from V and 5 bases from J, the gap between germline ends came to 10 bases. Germline V CDR1 and CDR2: MNHEY, SVGEGT. CDR3 size: 14 residues.